Described below is a single T cell receptor (beta chain) sequence and its context. This record comes from a study of blood T cell repertoires in COVID-19. Germline-derived CDR1 and CDR2 are SGHRS and YFSETQ. V lost 0 bases and J lost 0, with 10 bases in between. The CDR3 sequence is 15 residues long. Only in-frame clones appear in the TCRdb table, and some are missing; sequencing was by immunoSEQ multiplex PCR. The profile shows 360,000 or so clones, less than 90% of them singletons. This TCR derives from a woman aged 30 to 39 who had recovered from COVID-19. The specimen sequenced was PBMCs or T cells enriched from blood (not recorded which). V and J are TRBV5-1 and TRBJ2-7, with D uncertain. The CDR3 bases are TGCGCCAGCAGCTTGGGTTCTACTTCCTCCTACGAGCAGTACTTC. This encodes CASSLGSTSSYEQYF.